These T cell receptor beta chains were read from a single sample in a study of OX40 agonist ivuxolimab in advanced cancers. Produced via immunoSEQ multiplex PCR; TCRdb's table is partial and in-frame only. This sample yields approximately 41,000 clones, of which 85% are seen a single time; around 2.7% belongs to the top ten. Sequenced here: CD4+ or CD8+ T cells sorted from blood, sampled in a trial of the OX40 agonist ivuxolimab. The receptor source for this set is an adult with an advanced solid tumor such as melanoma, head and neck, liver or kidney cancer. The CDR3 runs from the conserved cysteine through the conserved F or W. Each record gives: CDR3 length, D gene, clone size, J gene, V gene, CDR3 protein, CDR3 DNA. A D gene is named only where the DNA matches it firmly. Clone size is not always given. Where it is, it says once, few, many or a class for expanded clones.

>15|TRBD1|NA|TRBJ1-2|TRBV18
CASSLQLEGGGGYTF
TGTGCCAGCTCACTCCAGCTGGAAGGGGGCGGTGGCTACACCTTC
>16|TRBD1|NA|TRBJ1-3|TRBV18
CASSPWDRGTGNTIYF
TGTGCCAGCTCACCGTGGGACAGGGGAACTGGAAACACCATATATTTT
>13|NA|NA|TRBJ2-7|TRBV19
CASSINSAYEQYF
TGTGCCAGTAGTATAAATAGTGCCTACGAGCAGTACTTC
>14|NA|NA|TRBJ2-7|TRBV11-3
CASSQGRGWYEQYF
TGTGCCAGCAGTCAAGGTAGGGGATGGTACGAGCAGTACTTC
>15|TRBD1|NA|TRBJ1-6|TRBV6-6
CASIEGQGFNSPLHF
TGTGCCAGCATCGAGGGACAGGGGTTTAATTCACCCCTCCACTTT
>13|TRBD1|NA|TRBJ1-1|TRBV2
CASRDRDHTEAFF
TGTGCCAGCAGAGACAGGGACCACACTGAAGCTTTCTTT
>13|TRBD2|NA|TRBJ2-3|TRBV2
CASTTSGRDTQYF
TGTGCCAGCACAACTAGCGGGAGAGATACGCAGTATTTT
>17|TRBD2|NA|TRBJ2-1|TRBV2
CASFGLAGVSPYNEQFF
TGTGCCAGCTTCGGACTAGCGGGGGTTTCCCCTTACAATGAGCAGTTCTTC
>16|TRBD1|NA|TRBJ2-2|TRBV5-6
CASSLGPRGRAGELFF
TGTGCCAGCAGCTTGGGCCCAAGGGGGCGGGCCGGGGAGCTGTTTTTT
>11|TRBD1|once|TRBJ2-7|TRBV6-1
CASSDPGQALF
TGTGCCAGCAGTGACCCGGGACAGGCCCTCTTC
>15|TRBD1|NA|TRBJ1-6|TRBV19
CASSIDRGFGSPLHF
TGTGCCAGTAGTATCGACAGGGGTTTTGGTTCACCCCTCCACTTT
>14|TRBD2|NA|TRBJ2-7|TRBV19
CASSMREGPYEQYF
TGTGCCAGTAGTATGAGGGAGGGACCCTACGAGCAGTACTTC
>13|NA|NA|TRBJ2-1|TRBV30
CAWAKSGYNEQFF
TGTGCCTGGGCCAAGAGTGGGTACAATGAGCAGTTCTTC
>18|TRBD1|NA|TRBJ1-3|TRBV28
CASSSFRTGMSAGNTIYF
TGTGCCAGCAGTTCCTTCCGGACAGGGATGTCGGCTGGAAACACCATATATTTT
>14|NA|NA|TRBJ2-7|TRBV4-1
CASSQGTPAWEQYF
TGCGCCAGCAGCCAAGGGACGCCAGCCTGGGAGCAGTACTTC
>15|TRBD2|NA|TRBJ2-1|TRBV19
CASSIWGLGYNEQFF
TGTGCCAGTAGTATCTGGGGACTAGGGTACAATGAGCAGTTCTTC
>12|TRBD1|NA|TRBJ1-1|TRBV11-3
CASSLDDRAAFF
TGTGCCAGCAGCTTAGATGACAGGGCAGCTTTCTTT
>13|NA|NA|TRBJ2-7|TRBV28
CASLSGNSYEQYF
TGTGCCAGCCTCTCCGGGAACTCCTACGAGCAGTACTTC
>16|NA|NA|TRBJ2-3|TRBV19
CASSIGGLPATDTQYF
TGTGCCAGTAGTATCGGTGGACTTCCCGCGACAGATACGCAGTATTTT
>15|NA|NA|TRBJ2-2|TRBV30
CAWSVRRLNTGELFF
TGTGCCTGGAGTGTACGGCGGTTGAACACCGGGGAGCTGTTTTTT
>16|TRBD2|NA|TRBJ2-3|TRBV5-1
CASSPLTGGFTDTQYF
TGCGCCAGCAGCCCCCTGACGGGAGGGTTTACAGATACGCAGTATTTT
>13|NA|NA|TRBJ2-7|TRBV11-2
CASSRNRVYEQYF
TGTGCCAGCAGCCGAAACAGGGTCTACGAGCAGTACTTC
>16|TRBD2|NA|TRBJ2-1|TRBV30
CACWSQRESTYNEQFF
TGTGCCTGCTGGTCACAGCGGGAGTCCACCTACAATGAGCAGTTCTTC